This TCR beta chain was captured in a study of CD8 T cells in ankylosing spondylitis. Regarding the study as a whole: A motif in TCR beta, a set of seven to nine highly homologous variants, appeared characteristic of ankylosing spondylitis blood. Before this, some motif variants had been reported in reactive arthritis synovial fluid and blood.

TCR beta libraries were made by quantitative 5'-RACE with molecular barcodes. Each CDR3 protein is one row after TCRdb ran MiXCR on the 5' RACE reads. The sample comprises 700,000 to 1,000,000 distinct CDR3 sequences, about 11% of which are singletons, and around 0.51% rests with the top ten. The CDR3 consists of 13 residues. V lost 6 bases to trimming and J lost 6 bases, with 12 bases between them. Germline V gene lookup returns CDR1 MNHEY and CDR2 SVGEGT. This clonotype was found a few times. Its target is not known. The source material was blood, either unsorted or a sorted T cell fraction (not recorded which). The receptor was isolated from a male donor with ankylosing spondylitis. The J gene is TRBJ2-1, the V gene TRBV6-2 or TRBV6-3; D uncertain. CDR3 sequence: CASSQQQFNEQFF. As DNA, the CDR3 is TGTGCCAGCAGCCAACAGCAATTCAATGAGCAGTTCTTC.